This TCR beta chain was sequenced in a study of post-analysis software for immune sequencing data. Broader study findings: Those samples that were prepared in the same batch co-clustered strongly by F measure. Relative to controls, patients had a handful of TRBV segments at higher frequency, with TRBV5-6, TRBV5-1 and TRBV20-1 among these.

Unique molecular identifiers featured in each of the TCR beta cDNA libraries. TCRdb reanalysed the PCR reads using MiXCR and keeps one entry per CDR3 protein. Of 700,000 to 800,000 distinct CDR3 sequences in the sample, 30% are singletons; the top ten hold approximately 0.55%. The CDR3 sequence is 13 residues long. Germline V gene data show CDR1 as MNHNY and CDR2 as SVGAGI (reference sequence). V gave up 5 bases and J gave up 3 bases, with 9 bases separating them. About this clonotype: Its matching antigen is unknown.

The TCR originated in a girl aged 5 to 17 with multiple sclerosis. The sample comprised blood. The J gene is TRBJ2-3, the V gene TRBV6-6; possibly TRBD1 or TRBD2 for D (5 bases each). The CDR3 here is CASSHGATDTQYF. CDR3 DNA: TGTGCCAGCAGTCACGGGGCGACAGATACGCAGTATTTT.